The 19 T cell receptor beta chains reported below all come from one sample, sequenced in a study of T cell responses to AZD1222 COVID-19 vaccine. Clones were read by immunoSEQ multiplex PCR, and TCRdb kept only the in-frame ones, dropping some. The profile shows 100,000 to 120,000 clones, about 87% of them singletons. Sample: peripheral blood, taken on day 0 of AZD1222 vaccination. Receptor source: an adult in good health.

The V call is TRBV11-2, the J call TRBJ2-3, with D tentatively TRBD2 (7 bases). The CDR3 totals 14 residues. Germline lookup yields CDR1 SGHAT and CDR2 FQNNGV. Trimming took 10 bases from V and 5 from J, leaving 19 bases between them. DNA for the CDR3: TGTGCCACCGTATTAGGGGGGGTCTTAGATACGCAGTATTTT. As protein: CATVLGGVLDTQYF.

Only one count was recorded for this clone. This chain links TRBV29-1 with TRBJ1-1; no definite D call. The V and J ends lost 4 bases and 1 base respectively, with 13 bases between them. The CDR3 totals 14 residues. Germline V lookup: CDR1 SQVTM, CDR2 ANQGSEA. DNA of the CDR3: TGCAGCGTTGTGGGTCCGACCAGGAACACTGAAGCTTTCTTT. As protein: CSVVGPTRNTEAFF.

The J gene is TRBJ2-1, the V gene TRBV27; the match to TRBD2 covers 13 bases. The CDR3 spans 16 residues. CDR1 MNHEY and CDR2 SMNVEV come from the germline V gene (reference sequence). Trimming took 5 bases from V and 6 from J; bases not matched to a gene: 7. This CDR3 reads CASSLSRLAGGNEQFF. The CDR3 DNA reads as TGTGCCAGCAGTCTCTCCCGACTAGCGGGGGGCAATGAGCAGTTCTTC.

The CDR3: CATSREAGTGDGYTF. The CDR3 DNA is TGTGCCACCAGCAGAGAAGCCGGGACAGGTGATGGCTACACCTTC. The genes are TRBV15 and TRBJ1-2; 8 bases fit TRBD1. Germline loops: CDR1 LNHNV, CDR2 YYDKDF (reference sequence). V lost 0 bases to trimming and J lost 6 bases; unmatched junction nucleotides: 6. The CDR3 contains 15 residues.

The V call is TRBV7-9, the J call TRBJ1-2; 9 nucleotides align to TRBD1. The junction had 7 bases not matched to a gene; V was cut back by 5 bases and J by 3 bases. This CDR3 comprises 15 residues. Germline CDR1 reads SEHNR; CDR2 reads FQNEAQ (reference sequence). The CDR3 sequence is CASSPWTGADYGYTF. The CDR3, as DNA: TGTGCCAGCAGCCCGTGGACAGGGGCGGACTATGGCTACACCTTC. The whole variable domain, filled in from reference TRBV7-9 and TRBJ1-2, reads DTGVSQNPRHKITKRGQNVTFRCDPISEHNRLYWYRQTLGQGPEFLTYFQNEAQLEKSRLLSDRFSAERPKGSFSTLEIQRTEQGDSAMYLCASSPWTGADYGYTFGSGTRLTVV.

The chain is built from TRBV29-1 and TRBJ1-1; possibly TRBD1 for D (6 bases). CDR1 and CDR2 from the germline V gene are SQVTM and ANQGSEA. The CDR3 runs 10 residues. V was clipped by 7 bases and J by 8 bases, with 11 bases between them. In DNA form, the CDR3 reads TGCAGCGCCCGACAGGTAGAAGCTTTCTTT. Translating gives CSARQVEAFF.

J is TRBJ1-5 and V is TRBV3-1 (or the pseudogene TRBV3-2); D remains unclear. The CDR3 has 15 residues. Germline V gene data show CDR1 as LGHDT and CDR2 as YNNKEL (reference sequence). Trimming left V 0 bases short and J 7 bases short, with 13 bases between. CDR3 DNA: TGTGCCAGCAGCCAAGATATCGGGGTCCTGCAGCCCCAGCATTTT. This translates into CASSQDIGVLQPQHF.

The DNA of the CDR3 is TGTGCCAGCAGCTTAGTAAACTACGAGCAGTACTTC. This encodes CASSLVNYEQYF. J is TRBJ2-7 and V is TRBV7-9; D uncertain. Trimming shortened V by 1 base and J by 3 bases, and 4 bases separated the two germline ends. Germline CDR1 and CDR2: SEHNR and FQNEAQ (reference sequence). The CDR3 is made up of 12 amino acids. The variable domain in full, with the rest retrieved from reference TRBV7-9 and TRBJ2-7, is DTGVSQNPRHKITKRGQNVTFRCDPISEHNRLYWYRQTLGQGPEFLTYFQNEAQLEKSRLLSDRFSAERPKGSFSTLEIQRTEQGDSAMYLCASSLVNYEQYFGPGTRLTVT.

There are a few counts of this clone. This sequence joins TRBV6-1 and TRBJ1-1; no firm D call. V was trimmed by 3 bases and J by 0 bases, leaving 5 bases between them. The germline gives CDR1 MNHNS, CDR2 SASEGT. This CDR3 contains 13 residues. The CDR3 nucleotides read TGTGCCAGCAGTGATAATATGAACACTGAAGCTTTCTTT. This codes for CASSDNMNTEAFF.

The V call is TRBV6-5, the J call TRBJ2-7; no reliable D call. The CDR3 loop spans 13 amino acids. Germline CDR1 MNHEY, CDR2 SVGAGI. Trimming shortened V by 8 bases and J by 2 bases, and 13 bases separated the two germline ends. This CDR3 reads CASETGTPYEQYF. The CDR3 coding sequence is TGTGCCAGCGAAACTGGAACCCCCTACGAGCAGTACTTC.

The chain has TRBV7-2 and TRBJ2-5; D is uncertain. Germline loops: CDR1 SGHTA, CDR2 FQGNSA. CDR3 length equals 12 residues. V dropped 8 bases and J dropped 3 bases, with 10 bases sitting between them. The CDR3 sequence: CASATPKETQYF. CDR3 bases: TGTGCCAGCGCCACCCCCAAAGAGACCCAGTACTTC.

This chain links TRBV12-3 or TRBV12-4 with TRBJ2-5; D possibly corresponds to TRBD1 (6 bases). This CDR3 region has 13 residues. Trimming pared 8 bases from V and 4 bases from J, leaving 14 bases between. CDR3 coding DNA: TGTGCCAGCCTCAGGGGAGTTAGAGAGACCCAGTACTTC. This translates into CASLRGVRETQYF.

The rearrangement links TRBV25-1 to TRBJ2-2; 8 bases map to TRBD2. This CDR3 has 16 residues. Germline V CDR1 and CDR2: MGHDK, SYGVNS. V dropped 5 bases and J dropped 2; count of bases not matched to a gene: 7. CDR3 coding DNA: TGTGCCAGCAGTAGGCGGGGGGTCGGTAACACCGGGGAGCTGTTTTTT. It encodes CASSRRGVGNTGELFF.

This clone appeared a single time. The CDR3 here is CASSMDGTDTQYF. CDR3 sequence (DNA): TGTGCCAGCAGTATGGACGGCACAGATACGCAGTATTTT. The J gene is TRBJ2-3, the V gene TRBV6-2 or TRBV6-3; D ambiguous. The CDR3 contains 13 residues. From germline, CDR1 is MNHEY and CDR2 SVGEGT. Trimming shortened V by 5 bases and J by 1 base, and 7 bases separated the two germline ends.

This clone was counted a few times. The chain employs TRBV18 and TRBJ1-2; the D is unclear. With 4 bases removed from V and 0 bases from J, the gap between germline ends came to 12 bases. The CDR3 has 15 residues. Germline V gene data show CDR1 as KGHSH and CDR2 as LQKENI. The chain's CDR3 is CASSLDAYSNYGYTF. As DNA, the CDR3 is TGTGCCAGCTCACTGGACGCCTATTCTAACTATGGCTACACCTTC.

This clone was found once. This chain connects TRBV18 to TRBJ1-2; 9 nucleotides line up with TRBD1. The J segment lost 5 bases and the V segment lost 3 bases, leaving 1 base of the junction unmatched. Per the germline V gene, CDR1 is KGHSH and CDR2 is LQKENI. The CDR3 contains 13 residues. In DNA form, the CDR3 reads TGTGCCAGCTCACCCGACAGGGGGTATGGCTACACCTTC. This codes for CASSPDRGYGYTF.

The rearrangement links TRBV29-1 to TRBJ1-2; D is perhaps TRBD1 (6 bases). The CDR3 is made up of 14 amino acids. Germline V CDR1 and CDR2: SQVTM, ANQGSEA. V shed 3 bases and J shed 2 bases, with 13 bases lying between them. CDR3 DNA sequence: TGCAGCGTTGAGTCTACAGGGATCAACTATGGCTACACCTTC. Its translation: CSVESTGINYGYTF.

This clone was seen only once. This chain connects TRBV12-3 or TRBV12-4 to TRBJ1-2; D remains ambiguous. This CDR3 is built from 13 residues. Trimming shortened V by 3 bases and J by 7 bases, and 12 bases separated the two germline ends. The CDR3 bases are TGTGCCAGCAGTTTTACCATCCGGTTTGGCTACACCTTC. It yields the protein CASSFTIRFGYTF.

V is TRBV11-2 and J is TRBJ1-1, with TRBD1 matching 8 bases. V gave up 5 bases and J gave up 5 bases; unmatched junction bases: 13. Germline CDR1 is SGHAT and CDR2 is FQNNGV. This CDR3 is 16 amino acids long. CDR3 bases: TGTGCCAGCAGCCCCCCATCCGGGACAGGTAATACTGAAGCTTTCTTT. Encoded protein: CASSPPSGTGNTEAFF.